The 7 T cell receptor beta chains below were found in one sample sequenced in a study of blood T cell repertoires in COVID-19. TCRdb's copy holds only in-frame clones and misses some; the assay was immunoSEQ multiplex PCR. In the table there are about 35,000 clones, about 87% of which are singletons. Sequenced sample: peripheral blood. These receptors were taken from an older man with active COVID-19.

The chain has TRBV19 and TRBJ1-5; 10 bases match TRBD1. Losses at the gene ends were 2 bases for V and 2 bases for J; bases not matched to a gene: 3. The CDR3 runs to 16 residues. Looked up from germline, CDR1 is LNHDA and CDR2 is SQIVND (reference sequence). As DNA, the CDR3 is TGTGCCAGTAGTATAACCGGGACAGGGGGCAATCAGCCCCAGCATTTT. Amino acid sequence: CASSITGTGGNQPQHF.

The chain recombines TRBV18 with TRBJ2-1; 9 bases line up with TRBD2. Losses at the gene ends were 6 bases for V and 4 bases for J; bases not matched to a gene: 4. Germline CDR1 and CDR2: KGHSH and LQKENI. This CDR3 is 14 amino acids long. CDR3 sequence: CASSGLAGYNEQFF. Written as DNA, the CDR3 is TGTGCCAGCTCCGGGCTAGCGGGATACAATGAGCAGTTCTTC.

The J gene is TRBJ2-2, the V gene TRBV7-9, with D hard to call. V gave up 4 bases and J gave up 1 base, with 4 bases separating them. There are 13 residues in the CDR3. From germline, CDR1 is SEHNR and CDR2 FQNEAQ (reference sequence). CDR3 sequence reads: CASSSLNTGELFF. The CDR3 nucleotides read TGTGCCAGCAGCTCCCTGAACACCGGGGAGCTGTTTTTT.

The chain employs TRBV7-2 and TRBJ2-2; 9 nucleotides match TRBD1. This CDR3 is 13 amino acids long. After removal of 5 bases from V and 8 bases from J, the junction contained 3 bases not matched to a gene. The V gene's germline CDR1 is SGHTA and CDR2 FQGNSA. CDR3 protein: CASSGQGSGELFF. CDR3 sequence (DNA): TGTGCCAGCAGCGGACAGGGGTCGGGGGAGCTGTTTTTT.

This clone occurred a few times. V usage is TRBV5-8 and J usage is TRBJ1-5; 9 bases fit TRBD1. Germline V lookup: CDR1 SGHTS, CDR2 YDEGEE. The CDR3 has 15 residues. V dropped 4 bases and J dropped 5; count of bases not matched to a gene: 7. CDR3 residues: CASSGRQGVHQPQHF. The CDR3 DNA is TGTGCCAGCAGCGGCAGACAGGGGGTACATCAGCCCCAGCATTTT.

This rearrangement joins TRBV21-1 to TRBJ2-2; the table's D call TRBD2 went unverified against the DNA. TRBV21-1 is listed as a pseudogene. CDR3 length equals 15 residues. The CDR3 sequence is CASSKVGGRGGELFF. The DNA for the CDR3 is TGTGCCAGCAGCAAAGTTGGCGGACGGGGTGGGGAGCTGTTTTTT.

This chain joins TRBV5-4 and TRBJ2-3; 7 bases line up with TRBD2. This CDR3 has 13 amino acids. Germline lookup yields CDR1 SGHNT and CDR2 YYREEE (reference sequence). V dropped 0 bases and J dropped 6; count of bases not matched to a gene: 1. The CDR3 bases are TGTGCCAGCAGCTTGGCCGGGGGGGATACGCAGTATTTT. The encoded protein is CASSLAGGDTQYF.